This T cell receptor (beta chain) was recorded in a study of metastatic and nonmetastatic thyroid tumors. Study information: It was across blood and tumor or nodule tissue from malignant and benign thyroid patients that repertoires were compared.

Germline V CDR1 and CDR2: SNHLY, FYNNEI. V was shortened by 1 base and J by 4 bases, with 20 bases between the two germline ends. This CDR3 is 17 amino acids long. No treatment of any kind had been given to any patient before thyroid surgery. MiXCR was used by TCRdb to re-call the PCR reads. The sample holds some 14,000 clones, approximately 29% seen once. This TCR came from a female donor with papillary thyroid cancer or a benign thyroid nodule (not recorded which). Some clones in this sample may be carry-over from other donors' samples. The specimen was tumor tissue. This rearrangement joins TRBV2 to TRBJ2-7; D is undetermined. CDR3 protein: CASSEGLYGVRRYEQYF. The CDR3 coding sequence is TGTGCCAGCAGTGAAGGATTATATGGGGTCAGGAGATACGAGCAGTACTTC.